This T cell receptor beta chain comes out of a study of OX40 agonist ivuxolimab in advanced cancers. This clone was seen only a few times. TCRdb's copy holds only in-frame clones and misses some; the assay was immunoSEQ multiplex PCR. The profile covers 40,000 to 60,000 clones, with roughly 79% appearing a single time and roughly 7.9% taken by the ten largest. Germline V gene data show CDR1 as KGHSH and CDR2 as LQKENI. The CDR3 totals 16 residues. V shed 0 bases, J shed 8 bases, and the junction held 9 bases outside the gene matches. This receptor was identified in an adult with an advanced solid tumor such as melanoma, head and neck, liver or kidney cancer. The sample was CD4+ or CD8+ T cells sorted from blood, taken in a trial of the OX40 agonist ivuxolimab. The chain is built from TRBV18 and TRBJ1-5; 8 positions match TRBD1. CDR3 protein: CASSPPIAGGLEPQHF. The DNA of the CDR3 is TGTGCCAGCTCACCACCTATCGCAGGGGGCTTGGAGCCCCAGCATTTT.